Following are 2 T cell receptor beta chains from one sample sequenced in a study of CD4 T cells in relation to SARS-CoV-2 and coronaviruses. No antigen has been identified for these receptors. Before the COVID-19 pandemic, during about 2011-2019, CD4+ T cells were taken from unexposed donors. The cells were cultured for about ten days before CD4+ T cells were isolated. Only in-frame clones appear in the TCRdb table, and some are missing; sequencing was by immunoSEQ multiplex PCR. The repertoire holds 15,000 to 20,000 clones, around three quarters seen once, with around 14% in the top ten. Sequencing was done on a sample of CD4+ T cells from PBMCs, cultured in vitro. The origin of the receptors is a human donor in good health.

J is TRBJ1-1 and V is TRBV7-3; D is unresolved. The CDR3 is made up of 14 amino acids. Germline V CDR1 and CDR2: SGHTA, FQGTGA. Trimming took off 0 bases at V and 8 bases at J, with 13 bases between the two ends. The chain's CDR3 is CASSLTIGSGEAFF. The CDR3 region has the DNA TGTGCCAGCAGCTTAACTATTGGGTCGGGGGAAGCTTTCTTT. Based on the CDR3 plus reference TRBV7-3 and TRBJ1-1, the full variable domain is GAGVSQTPSNKVTEKGKYVELRCDPISGHTALYWYRQSLGQGPEFLIYFQGTGAADDSGLPNDRFFAVRPEGSVSTLKIQRTERGDSAVYLCASSLTIGSGEAFFGQGTRLTVV.

This rearrangement joins TRBV15 to TRBJ1-1, with TRBD1 identical over 7 bases. The J segment lost 3 bases and the V segment lost 2 bases, leaving 9 bases of the junction unmatched. From germline, CDR1 is LNHNV and CDR2 YYDKDF (reference sequence). The CDR3 runs 16 residues. The CDR3 reads CATSRKSGGGHTEAFF. CDR3 bases: TGTGCCACCAGCAGAAAGTCAGGGGGTGGCCACACTGAAGCTTTCTTT.